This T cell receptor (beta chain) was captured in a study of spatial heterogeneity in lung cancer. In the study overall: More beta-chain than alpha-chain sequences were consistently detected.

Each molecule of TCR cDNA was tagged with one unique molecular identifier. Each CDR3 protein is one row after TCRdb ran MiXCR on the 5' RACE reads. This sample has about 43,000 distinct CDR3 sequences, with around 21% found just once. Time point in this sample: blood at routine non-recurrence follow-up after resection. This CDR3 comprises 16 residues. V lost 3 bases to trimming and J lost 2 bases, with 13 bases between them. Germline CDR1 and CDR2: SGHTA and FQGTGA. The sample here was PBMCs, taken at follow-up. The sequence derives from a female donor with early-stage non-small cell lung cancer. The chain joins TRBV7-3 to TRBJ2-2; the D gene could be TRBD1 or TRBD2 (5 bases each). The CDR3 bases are TGTGCCAGCAGCTTTAACCCGGGACGCAACACCGGGGAGCTGTTTTTT. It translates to CASSFNPGRNTGELFF.